A selection of T cell receptor beta chains follows, all from one sample in a study of CD8+CD57+ T cells in acquired aplastic anemia. TCRdb recomputed calls from the reads with MiXCR, one row per CDR3 protein. The table shows more than 150,000 distinct CDR3 sequences, with approximately 48% occurring only once. The sample was sorted CD4+, CD8+, or CD8+CD57+ T cells (not recorded which) from PBMCs. The receptors derive from a human donor with aplastic anemia. CDR3s include the opening cysteine and the closing phenylalanine or tryptophan. A D gene is named only where the DNA matches it firmly. A row's size may be missing; if present it is once, few, many or a size class.

D gene: .
V gene: TRBV7-8
J gene: TRBJ2-1
clone size: many
CDR3 DNA: TGTGCCAGCAGCGGACGGGACGCCAAAACCTACAATGAGCAGTTCTTC
CDR3 protein: CASSGRDAKTYNEQFF

D gene: .
V gene: TRBV15
J gene: TRBJ2-7
clone size: .
CDR3 DNA: TGTGCCACCAGCAGTGTTAGCGTGAGCTACGAGCAGTACTTC
CDR3 protein: CATSSVSVSYEQYF

D gene: .
V gene: TRBV29-1
J gene: TRBJ2-1
clone size: .
CDR3 DNA: TGCAGCGTTGATTCCAGGGCCTACAATGAGCAGTTCTTC
CDR3 protein: CSVDSRAYNEQFF

D gene: .
V gene: TRBV29-1
J gene: TRBJ2-2
clone size: .
CDR3 DNA: TGCAGCGCTTCCAGGGGGGTTGACACCGGGGAGCTGTTTTTT
CDR3 protein: CSASRGVDTGELFF

D gene: .
V gene: TRBV24-1
J gene: TRBJ2-3
clone size: medium-sized
CDR3 DNA: TGTGCCACCAGTGTACAGGGAGGCACAGATACGCAGTATTTT
CDR3 protein: CATSVQGGTDTQYF

D gene: .
V gene: TRBV11-2
J gene: TRBJ2-7
clone size: .
CDR3 DNA: TGTGCCAGCAGCGCCCTGACAGCCTACGAGCAGTACTTC
CDR3 protein: CASSALTAYEQYF

D gene: TRBD2
V gene: TRBV20-1
J gene: TRBJ2-3
clone size: .
CDR3 DNA: TGCAGTGCTTGGACTAGCGGGAGGCCGGATACGCAGTATTTT
CDR3 protein: CSAWTSGRPDTQYF

D gene: .
V gene: TRBV11-3
J gene: TRBJ2-7
clone size: once
CDR3 DNA: TGTGCCAGCAGCTTGTTCGGGGGCCACTCCTACGAGCAGTACTTC
CDR3 protein: CASSLFGGHSYEQYF

D gene: .
V gene: TRBV2
J gene: TRBJ1-1
clone size: many
CDR3 DNA: TGTGCCAGCACTGTCTCCGAAGGCAGTGAAGCTTTCTTT
CDR3 protein: CASTVSEGSEAFF

D gene: .
V gene: TRBV5-1
J gene: TRBJ2-3
clone size: .
CDR3 DNA: TGCGCCAGCAGCTTGGGCGGGGTAGGGGGTACGCAGTATTTT
CDR3 protein: CASSLGGVGGTQYF

D gene: TRBD1
V gene: TRBV5-6
J gene: TRBJ1-1
clone size: .
CDR3 DNA: TGTGCCAGCAGCTTTAGGACAGGGGATACTGAAGCTTTCTTT
CDR3 protein: CASSFRTGDTEAFF

D gene: TRBD1
V gene: TRBV7-9
J gene: TRBJ1-4
clone size: many
CDR3 DNA: TGTGCCAGCAGCCGCAACAGGGGTGTCAATGAAAAACTGTTTTTT
CDR3 protein: CASSRNRGVNEKLFF

D gene: TRBD1
V gene: TRBV20-1
J gene: TRBJ2-5
clone size: once
CDR3 DNA: TGCAGTGCTAGACCGGGACAGCTATTCGGGGAGACCCAGTACTTC
CDR3 protein: CSARPGQLFGETQYF

D gene: .
V gene: TRBV7-8
J gene: TRBJ2-5
clone size: once
CDR3 DNA: TGTGCCAGCAGCTTATGGGCGGAGACCCAGTACTTC
CDR3 protein: CASSLWAETQYF

D gene: .
V gene: TRBV24-1
J gene: TRBJ2-7
clone size: many
CDR3 DNA: TGTGCCACCAGTGACCCCGGGACAGCGGGGGAGCAGTACTTC
CDR3 protein: CATSDPGTAGEQYF

D gene: .
V gene: TRBV7-2
J gene: TRBJ1-2
clone size: many
CDR3 DNA: TGTGCCAGCAGCTCACAAGCTAACTATGGCTACACCTTC
CDR3 protein: CASSSQANYGYTF

D gene: TRBD2
V gene: TRBV2
J gene: TRBJ2-2
clone size: .
CDR3 DNA: TGTGCCAGCAGTAGAAACGGGGGGGCCACCGGGGAGCTGTTTTTT
CDR3 protein: CASSRNGGATGELFF

D gene: .
V gene: TRBV4-3
J gene: TRBJ1-3
clone size: .
CDR3 DNA: TGCGCCAGCAGCCAAGAGACTTGGAACACCATATATTTT
CDR3 protein: CASSQETWNTIYF

D gene: TRBD2
V gene: TRBV5-1
J gene: TRBJ2-1
clone size: .
CDR3 DNA: TGCGCCAGCAGCTTGGGGGGATCTAGCGGGAGTAATGAGCAGTTCTTC
CDR3 protein: CASSLGGSSGSNEQFF

D gene: .
V gene: TRBV2
J gene: TRBJ2-6
clone size: .
CDR3 DNA: TGTGCCAGCACTGGGGGTCGTGGGGCCAACGTCCTGACTTTC
CDR3 protein: CASTGGRGANVLTF